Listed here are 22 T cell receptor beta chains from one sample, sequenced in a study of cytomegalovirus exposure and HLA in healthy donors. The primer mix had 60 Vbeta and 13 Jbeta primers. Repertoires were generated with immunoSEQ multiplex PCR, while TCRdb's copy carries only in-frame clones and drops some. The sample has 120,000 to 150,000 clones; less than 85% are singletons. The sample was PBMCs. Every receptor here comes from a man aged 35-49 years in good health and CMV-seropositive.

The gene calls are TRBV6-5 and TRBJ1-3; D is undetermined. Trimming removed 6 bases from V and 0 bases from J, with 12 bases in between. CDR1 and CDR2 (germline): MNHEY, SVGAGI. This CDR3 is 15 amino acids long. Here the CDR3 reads CASSEVLSSGNTIYF. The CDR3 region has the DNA TGTGCCAGCAGCGAGGTACTTAGCTCTGGAAACACCATATATTTT.

The CDR3: CASSPRGRTDTQYF. The CDR3 nucleotides read TGTGCCAGCAGCCCTAGGGGTAGGACAGATACGCAGTATTTT. The chain employs TRBV5-4 and TRBJ2-3, with D tentatively TRBD1 (5 bases). Germline values: CDR1 SGHNT, CDR2 YYREEE (reference sequence). The V gene lost 4 bases and the J gene lost 3 bases, with 12 bases spanning the gap. The CDR3 extends over 14 amino acids.

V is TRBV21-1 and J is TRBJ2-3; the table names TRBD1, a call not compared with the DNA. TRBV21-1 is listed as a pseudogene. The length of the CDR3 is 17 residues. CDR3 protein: CASSKRATDCSTDTQYF. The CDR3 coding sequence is TGTGCCAGCAGCAAAAGGGCGACAGATTGTAGCACAGATACGCAGTATTTT.

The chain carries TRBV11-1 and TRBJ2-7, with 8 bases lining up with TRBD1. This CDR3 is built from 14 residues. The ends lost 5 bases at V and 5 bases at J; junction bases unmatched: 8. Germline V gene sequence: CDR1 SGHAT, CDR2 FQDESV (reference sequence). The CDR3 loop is CASSLDRGDHEQYF. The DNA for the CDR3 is TGTGCCAGCAGCCTTGACAGGGGTGACCACGAGCAGTACTTC.

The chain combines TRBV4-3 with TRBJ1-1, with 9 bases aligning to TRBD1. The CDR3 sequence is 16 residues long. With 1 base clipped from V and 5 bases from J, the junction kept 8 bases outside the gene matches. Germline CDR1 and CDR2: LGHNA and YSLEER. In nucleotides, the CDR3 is TGCGCCAGCAGCCAAGGGATAGGGACAGGGCAGACTGAAGCTTTCTTT. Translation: CASSQGIGTGQTEAFF.

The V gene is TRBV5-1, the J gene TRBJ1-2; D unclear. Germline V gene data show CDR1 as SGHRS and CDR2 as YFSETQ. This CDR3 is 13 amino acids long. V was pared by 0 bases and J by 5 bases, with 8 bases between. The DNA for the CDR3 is TGCGCCAGCAGCTTGGGGCAGTCTTATGGCTACACCTTC. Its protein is CASSLGQSYGYTF.

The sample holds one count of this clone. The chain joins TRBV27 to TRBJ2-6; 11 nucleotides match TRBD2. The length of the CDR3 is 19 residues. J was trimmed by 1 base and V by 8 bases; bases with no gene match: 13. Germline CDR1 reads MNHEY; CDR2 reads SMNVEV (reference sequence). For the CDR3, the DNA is TGTGCCAGCGTCCTGACTAGCGGGGCCTTTGCTTCTGGGGCCAACGTCCTGACTTTC. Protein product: CASVLTSGAFASGANVLTF.

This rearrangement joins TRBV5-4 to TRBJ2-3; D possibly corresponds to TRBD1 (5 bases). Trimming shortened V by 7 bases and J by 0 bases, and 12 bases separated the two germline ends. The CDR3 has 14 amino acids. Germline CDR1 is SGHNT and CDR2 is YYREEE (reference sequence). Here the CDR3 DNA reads TGTGCCAGCCAAACAGGTGGGAGCACAGATACGCAGTATTTT. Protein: CASQTGGSTDTQYF.

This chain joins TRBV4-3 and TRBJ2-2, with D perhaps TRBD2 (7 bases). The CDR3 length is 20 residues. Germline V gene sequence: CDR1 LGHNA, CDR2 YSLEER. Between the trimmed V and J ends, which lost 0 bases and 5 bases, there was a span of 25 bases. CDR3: CASSQDMRTREGVSTGELFF. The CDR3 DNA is TGCGCCAGCAGCCAAGATATGAGAACAAGGGAGGGGGTGAGTACCGGGGAGCTGTTTTTT.

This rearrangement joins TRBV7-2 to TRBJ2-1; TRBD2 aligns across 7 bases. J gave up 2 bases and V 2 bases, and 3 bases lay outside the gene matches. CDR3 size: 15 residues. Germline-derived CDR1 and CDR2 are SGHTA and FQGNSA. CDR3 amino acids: CASSLSAGAYNEQFF. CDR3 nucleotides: TGTGCCAGCAGCTTAAGTGCGGGGGCCTACAATGAGCAGTTCTTC.

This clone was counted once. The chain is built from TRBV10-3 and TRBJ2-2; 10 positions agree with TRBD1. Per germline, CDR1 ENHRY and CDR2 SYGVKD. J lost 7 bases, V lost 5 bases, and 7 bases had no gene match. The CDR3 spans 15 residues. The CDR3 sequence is CAISPDRGLIGELFF. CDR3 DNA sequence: TGTGCCATCAGTCCAGACAGGGGGCTTATCGGGGAGCTGTTTTTT.

The CDR3 DNA reads TGTGCCAGCAGCCATTGGGTGGGGGCGGGGGTCAATGAGCAGTTCTTC. As protein: CASSHWVGAGVNEQFF. This chain uses TRBV5-6 with TRBJ2-1; weak D call: TRBD2 (7 bases). The CDR3 is made up of 16 amino acids. Germline CDR1 SGHDT, CDR2 YYEEEE. Trimming stripped 4 bases from V and 6 bases from J, with 20 bases between. Combining the CDR3 with reference TRBV5-6 and TRBJ2-1 gives the whole variable domain DAGVTQSPTHLIKTRGQQVTLRCSPKSGHDTVSWYQQALGQGPQFIFQYYEEEERQRGNFPDRFSGHQFPNYSSELNVNALLLGDSALYLCASSHWVGAGVNEQFFGPGTRLTVL.

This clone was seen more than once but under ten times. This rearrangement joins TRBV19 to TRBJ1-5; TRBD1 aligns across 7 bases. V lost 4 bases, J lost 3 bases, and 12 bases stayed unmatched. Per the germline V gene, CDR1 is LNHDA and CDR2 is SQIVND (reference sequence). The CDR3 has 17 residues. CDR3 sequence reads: CASSNLFQGVNNQPQHF. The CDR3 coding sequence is TGTGCCAGTAGTAACCTCTTTCAGGGGGTTAACAATCAGCCCCAGCATTTT.

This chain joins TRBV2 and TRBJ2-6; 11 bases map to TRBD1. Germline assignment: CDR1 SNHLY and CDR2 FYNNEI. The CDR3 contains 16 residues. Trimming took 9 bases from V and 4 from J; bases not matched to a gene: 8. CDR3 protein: CARPRTGGAGANVLTF. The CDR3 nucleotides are TGTGCCAGACCTCGGACAGGGGGCGCGGGGGCCAACGTCCTGACTTTC.

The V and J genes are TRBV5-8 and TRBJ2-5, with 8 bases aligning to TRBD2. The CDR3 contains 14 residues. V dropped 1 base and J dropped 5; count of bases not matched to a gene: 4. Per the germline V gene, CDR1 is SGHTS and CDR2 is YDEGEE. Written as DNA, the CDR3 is TGTGCCAGCAGCTTGCTAGCGGGTGGGGAGACCCAGTACTTC. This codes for CASSLLAGGETQYF.

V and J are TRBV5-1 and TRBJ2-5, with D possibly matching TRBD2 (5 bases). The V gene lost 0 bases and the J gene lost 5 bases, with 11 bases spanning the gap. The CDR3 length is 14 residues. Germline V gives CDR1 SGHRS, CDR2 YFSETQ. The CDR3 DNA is TGCGCCAGCAGCTTGGCGCGTCAGCGGGAGACCCAGTACTTC. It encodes CASSLARQRETQYF.

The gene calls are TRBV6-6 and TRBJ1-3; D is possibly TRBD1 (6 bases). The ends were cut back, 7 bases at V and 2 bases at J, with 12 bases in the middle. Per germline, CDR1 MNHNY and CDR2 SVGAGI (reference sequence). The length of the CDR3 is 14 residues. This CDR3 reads CASNQGSPGNTIYF. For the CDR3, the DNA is TGTGCCAGCAACCAGGGGAGCCCTGGAAACACCATATATTTT.

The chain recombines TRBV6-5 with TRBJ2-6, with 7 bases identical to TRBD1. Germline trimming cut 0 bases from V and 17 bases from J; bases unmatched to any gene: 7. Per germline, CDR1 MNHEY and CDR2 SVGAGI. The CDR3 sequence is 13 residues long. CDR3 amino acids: CASSYSGQATMTF. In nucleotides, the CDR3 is TGTGCCAGCAGTTACTCCGGACAGGCTACAATGACTTTC.

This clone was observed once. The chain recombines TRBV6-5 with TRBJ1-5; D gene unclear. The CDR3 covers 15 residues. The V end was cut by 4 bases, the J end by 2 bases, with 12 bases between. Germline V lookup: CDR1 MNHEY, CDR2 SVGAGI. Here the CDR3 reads CASSSRVEGNQPQHF. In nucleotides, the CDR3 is TGTGCCAGCAGTTCGAGGGTTGAGGGCAATCAGCCCCAGCATTTT.

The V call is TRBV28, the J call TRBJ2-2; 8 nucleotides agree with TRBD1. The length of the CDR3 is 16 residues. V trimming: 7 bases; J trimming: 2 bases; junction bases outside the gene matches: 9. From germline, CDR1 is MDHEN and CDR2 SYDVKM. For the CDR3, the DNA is TGTGCCAGCAACCGGCCCAGGGGGCGAAACACCGGGGAGCTGTTTTTT. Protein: CASNRPRGRNTGELFF.

CDR3 DNA: TGTGCCAGCAGTTTATTCCAAGTGGGGAGTGGGCAGTTCTTC. Translation: CASSLFQVGSGQFF. This rearrangement joins TRBV27 to TRBJ2-1; D might be TRBD2 (5 bases). This CDR3 comprises 14 residues. With 1 base removed from V and 12 bases from J, the gap between germline ends came to 16 bases. Germline-derived CDR1 and CDR2 are MNHEY and SMNVEV (reference sequence).

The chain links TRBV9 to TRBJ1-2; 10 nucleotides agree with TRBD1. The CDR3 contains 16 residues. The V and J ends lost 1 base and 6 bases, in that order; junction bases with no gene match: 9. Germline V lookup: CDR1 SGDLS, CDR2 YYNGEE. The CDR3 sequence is CASSVPTGGTVDGYTF. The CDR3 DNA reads TGTGCCAGCAGCGTACCGACAGGGGGCACAGTCGATGGCTACACCTTC.